Listed below are T cell receptor beta chains from one sample, sequenced in a study of T cells in lung cancer brain metastases. The method was immunoSEQ multiplex PCR; TCRdb's version includes in-frame clones alone and lacks a portion of them. The table shows 5,000 to 6,500 clones, with 84% occurring only once. The sample consisted of tumor tissue from a brain metastasis. The receptors were sampled from a man aged 45-65 years with non-small cell lung cancer that had spread to the brain. CDR3s include the opening cysteine and the closing phenylalanine or tryptophan. The D gene is left open where the match is weak. Rows may omit the clone size; those that give it use once, few, many or a size class.

d_gene	v_gene	abundance	j_gene	CDR3nt	CDR3aa
NA	TRBV6-5	NA	TRBJ2-3	TGTGCCAGCAGTTACTCGAACCAGCCAGATACGCAGTATTTT	CASSYSNQPDTQYF
NA	TRBV6-5	NA	TRBJ2-5	TGTGCCAGCAGTTACCAGCAGGGTAGGGAGACCCAGTACTTC	CASSYQQGRETQYF
NA	TRBV7-9	once	TRBJ1-6	TGTGCCAGCAGCCAAGGGGCCGGATTCTATAATTCACCCCTCCACTTT	CASSQGAGFYNSPLHF
TRBD1	TRBV4-2	NA	TRBJ1-1	TGTGCCAGCAGCCACTACGGGACAGCGAACACTGAAGCTTTCTTT	CASSHYGTANTEAFF
TRBD2	TRBV19	NA	TRBJ2-1	TGTGCCAGTAGTATCGAGGTCGGGGGGGCCCATGAGCAGTTCTTC	CASSIEVGGAHEQFF
NA	TRBV5-1	NA	TRBJ2-5	TGCGCCAGCAGCTTGGAAGGGGGTGGAGAGACCCAGTACTTC	CASSLEGGGETQYF
NA	TRBV29-1	NA	TRBJ1-5	TGCAGCGCCCAGGACAGCCTGGGGCCCCAGCATTTT	CSAQDSLGPQHF
NA	TRBV5-5	NA	TRBJ2-1	TGTGCCAGCAGCTTGAGGGAGGTGACGAACAGTGGCTCCTACAATGAGCAGTTCTTC	CASSLREVTNSGSYNEQFF
NA	TRBV6-5	NA	TRBJ1-1	TGTGCCAGCAGTTACGCTTTCAGGGGATACACTGAAGCTTTCTTT	CASSYAFRGYTEAFF
NA	TRBV20-1	NA	TRBJ1-2	TGCAGTGCTAGACAGGGAAAGGGCTACACCTTC	CSARQGKGYTF